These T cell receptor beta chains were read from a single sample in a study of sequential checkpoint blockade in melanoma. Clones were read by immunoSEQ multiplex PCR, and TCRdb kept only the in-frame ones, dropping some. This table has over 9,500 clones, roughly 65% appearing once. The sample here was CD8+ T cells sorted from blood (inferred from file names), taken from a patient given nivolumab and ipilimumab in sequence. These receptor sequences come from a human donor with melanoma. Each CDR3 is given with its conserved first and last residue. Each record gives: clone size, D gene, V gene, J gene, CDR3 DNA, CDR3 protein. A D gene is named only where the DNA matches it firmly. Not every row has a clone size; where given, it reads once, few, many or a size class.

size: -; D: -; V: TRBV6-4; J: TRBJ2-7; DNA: TGTGCCAGAGGCGGGACAGCCTACGAGCAGTACTTC; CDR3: CARGGTAYEQYF
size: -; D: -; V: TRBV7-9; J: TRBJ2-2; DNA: TGTGCCAGCACCCTGGGGGGGCGGAACACCGGGGAGCTGTTTTTT; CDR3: CASTLGGRNTGELFF
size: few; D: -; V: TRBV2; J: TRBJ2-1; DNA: TGTGCCAGCAGTGGGTGGGCCGGCAATGAGCAGTTCTTC; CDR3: CASSGWAGNEQFF
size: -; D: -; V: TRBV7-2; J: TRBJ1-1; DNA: TGTGCCAGCGCCGTGGCAGGAATCACTGAAGCTTTCTTT; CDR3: CASAVAGITEAFF
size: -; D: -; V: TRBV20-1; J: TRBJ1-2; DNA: TGCGGACAGAGTGGCTACACCTTC; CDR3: CGQSGYTF
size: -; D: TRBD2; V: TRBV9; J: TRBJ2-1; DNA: TGTGCCAGCAGCGTTAGCGGGGGGTTAGACAATGAGCAGTTCTTC; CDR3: CASSVSGGLDNEQFF
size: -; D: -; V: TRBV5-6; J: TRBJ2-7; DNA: TGTGCCAGAAGCTTGGTAAGGGGCAGGGTTGGCTCCTACGAGCAGTACTTC; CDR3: CARSLVRGRVGSYEQYF
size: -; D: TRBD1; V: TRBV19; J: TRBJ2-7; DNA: TGTGCCAGTAGCTATACAGGGGGGTCCTACGAGCAGTACTTC; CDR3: CASSYTGGSYEQYF
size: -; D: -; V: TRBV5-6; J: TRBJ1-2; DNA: TGTGCCAGCAGCTTGGTTCGTCGGACAGCCGTCATCGGCTACACCTTC; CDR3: CASSLVRRTAVIGYTF
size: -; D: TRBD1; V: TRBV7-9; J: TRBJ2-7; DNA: TGTGCCAGCAGCCCATTCGGACAGGGGGTCCCTACCTACGAGCAGTACTTC; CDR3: CASSPFGQGVPTYEQYF
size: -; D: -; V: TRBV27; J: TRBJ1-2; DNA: TGTGCCAGCAGTTCGACAGAGCTCTATGGCTACACCTTC; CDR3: CASSSTELYGYTF
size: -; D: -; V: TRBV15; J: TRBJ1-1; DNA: TGTGCCACCAGCAGAAGACCAGGACAGCTTGAAGCTTTCTTT; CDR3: CATSRRPGQLEAFF
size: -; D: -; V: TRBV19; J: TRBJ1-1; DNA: TGTGCCAGTAGTATATCTCACGGAGGAGGCACTGAAGCTTTCTTT; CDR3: CASSISHGGGTEAFF
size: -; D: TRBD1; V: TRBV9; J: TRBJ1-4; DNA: TGTGCCAGCAGCGTAGGGACAGGGGACGAAAAACTGTTTTTT; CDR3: CASSVGTGDEKLFF
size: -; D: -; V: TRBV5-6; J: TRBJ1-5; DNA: TGTGCCAGCAGCTTTGGGGGCGATCAGCCCCAGCATTTT; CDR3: CASSFGGDQPQHF
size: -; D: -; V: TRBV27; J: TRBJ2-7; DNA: TGTGCCAGCAGCCGCGGAGGTCCCTCCTACGAGCAGTACTTC; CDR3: CASSRGGPSYEQYF
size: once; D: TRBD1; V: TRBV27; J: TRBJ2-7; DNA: TGTGCCAGCATGGCCGGGACAGGGAACTACGAGCAGTACTTC; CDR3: CASMAGTGNYEQYF
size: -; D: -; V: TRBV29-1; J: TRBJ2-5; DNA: TGCAGCGTTGATCCCCCGGGGGGGACAGGGGAGACCCAGTACTTC; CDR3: CSVDPPGGTGETQYF
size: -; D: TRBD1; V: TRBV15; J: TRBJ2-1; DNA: TGTGCCACCAGCTTGTCACAGGGGAGCTCCTACAATGAGCAGTTCTTC; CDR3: CATSLSQGSSYNEQFF
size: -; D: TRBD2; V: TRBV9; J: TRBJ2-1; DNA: TGTGCCAGCAGCGCGGGGGGGAGCGGGGCCTACAATGAGCAGTTCTTC; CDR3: CASSAGGSGAYNEQFF
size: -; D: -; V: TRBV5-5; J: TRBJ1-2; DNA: TGTGCCAGCAGCTTGCTTCCCCCCTATGGCTACACCTTC; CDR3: CASSLLPPYGYTF
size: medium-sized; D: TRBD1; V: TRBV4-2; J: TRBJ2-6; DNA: TGTGCCAGCAGCCCTCACCGGGACAGCGACTCTGGGGCCAACGTCCTGACTTTC; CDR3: CASSPHRDSDSGANVLTF
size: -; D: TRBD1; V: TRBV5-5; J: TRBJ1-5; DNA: TGTGCCAGCAGCTCCACCCTTAGGACAGGCCTTAGCAATCAGCCCCAGCATTTT; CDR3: CASSSTLRTGLSNQPQHF
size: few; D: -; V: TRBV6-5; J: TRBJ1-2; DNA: TGTGCCAGCCTATTCATCTTAGGGAGGGATCGGGGCTACACCTTC; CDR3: CASLFILGRDRGYTF
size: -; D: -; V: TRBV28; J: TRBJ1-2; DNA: TGTGCCAGCAGTTTCTCCGGGGGTTACTATGGCTACACCTTC; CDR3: CASSFSGGYYGYTF
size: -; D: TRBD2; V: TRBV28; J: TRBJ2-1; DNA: TGTGCCAGTATAAAAGCGGGAGAAAACAATGAGCAGTTCTTC; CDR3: CASIKAGENNEQFF
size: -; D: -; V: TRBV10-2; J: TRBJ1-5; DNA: TGCGCCAGCAGTGAAACAGGTAGCAATCAGCCCCAGCATTTT; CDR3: CASSETGSNQPQHF
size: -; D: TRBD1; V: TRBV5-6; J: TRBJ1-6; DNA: TGTGCCAGCAGCATGAAGCAGGGGGCGAATTCACCCCTCCACTTT; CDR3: CASSMKQGANSPLHF
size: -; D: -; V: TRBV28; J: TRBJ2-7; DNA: TGTGCCAGCTGTCCCCAGGGCTACGAGCAGTACTTC; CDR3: CASCPQGYEQYF
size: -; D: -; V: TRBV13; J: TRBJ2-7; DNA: TGTGCCAGCAGCTTAAGATTGGGGGCACCCAGCTCCTACGAGCAGTACTTC; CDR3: CASSLRLGAPSSYEQYF
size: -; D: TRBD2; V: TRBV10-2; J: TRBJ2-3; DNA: TGCGCCAGCAGTATCCTAGCGGGGGGCGTGGATACGCAGTATTTT; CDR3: CASSILAGGVDTQYF
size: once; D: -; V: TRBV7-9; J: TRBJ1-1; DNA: TGTGCCAGCAGAGACAGGAACACTGAAGCTTTCTTT; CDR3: CASRDRNTEAFF
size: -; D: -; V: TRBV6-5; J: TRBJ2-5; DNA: TGTGCCAGCCTAGGGGGAGGGGAGACCCAGTACTTC; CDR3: CASLGGGETQYF
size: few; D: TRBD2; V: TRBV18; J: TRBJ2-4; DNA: TGTGCCAGCTCCCCCGGAGCGGGAGGAAGAAACATTCAGTACTTC; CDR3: CASSPGAGGRNIQYF
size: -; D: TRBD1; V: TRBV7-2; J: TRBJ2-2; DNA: TGTGCCAGCAGCTTAGAGCCGGACAGGGCTTACACCGGGGAGCTGTTTTTT; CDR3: CASSLEPDRAYTGELFF
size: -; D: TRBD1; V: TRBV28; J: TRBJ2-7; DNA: TGTGCCAGCAGCCTCCGGGACAGGGGAAGTTGGCAGTACTTC; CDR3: CASSLRDRGSWQYF
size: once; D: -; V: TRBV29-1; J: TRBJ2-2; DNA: TGCAGCGTTGAAGATGATGCCGGGGAAGCCACCGGGGAGCTGTTTTTT; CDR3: CSVEDDAGEATGELFF
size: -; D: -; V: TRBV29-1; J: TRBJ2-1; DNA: TGCAGCGGATTCGAGAGCGGGCTTTCCTACAATGAGCAGTTCTTC; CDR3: CSGFESGLSYNEQFF
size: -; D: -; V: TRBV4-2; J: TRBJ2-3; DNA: TGTGCCAGCAGCCAGGAAGCGGCCTCCAGCACAGATACGCAGTATTTT; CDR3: CASSQEAASSTDTQYF
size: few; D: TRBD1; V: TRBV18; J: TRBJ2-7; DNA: TGTGCCAGCCTAGGGACAGGGGGAAACTACGAGCAGTACTTC; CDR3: CASLGTGGNYEQYF
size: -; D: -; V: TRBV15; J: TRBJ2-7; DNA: TGTGCCACCAGCAGAGACCGGGGCTACGAGCAGTACTTC; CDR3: CATSRDRGYEQYF
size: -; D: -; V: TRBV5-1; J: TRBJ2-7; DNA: TGCGCCAGCAGCTTGGACCACAGGCGCTACGAGCAGTACTTC; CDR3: CASSLDHRRYEQYF
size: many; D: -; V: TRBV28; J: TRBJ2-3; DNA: TGTGCCAGCAGTTTGAGCGGAACAGATACGCAGTATTTT; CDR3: CASSLSGTDTQYF
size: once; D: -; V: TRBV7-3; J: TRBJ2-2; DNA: TGTGCCAGCAGCTCGGACAAGGGGACCGGGGAGCTGTTTTTT; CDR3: CASSSDKGTGELFF
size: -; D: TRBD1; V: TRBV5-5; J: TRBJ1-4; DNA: TGTGCCAGCAGCTTGTATAGACAGGGGAAACTGTTTTTT; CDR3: CASSLYRQGKLFF
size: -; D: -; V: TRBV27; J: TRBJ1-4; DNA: TGTGCCAGCAGTTCCCTCGGGGGGGAAAAACTGTTTTTT; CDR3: CASSSLGGEKLFF
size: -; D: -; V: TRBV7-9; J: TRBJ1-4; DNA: TGTGCCAGCAGCTTACCGGGGGGCTTGGCTGAAAAACTGTTTTTT; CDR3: CASSLPGGLAEKLFF
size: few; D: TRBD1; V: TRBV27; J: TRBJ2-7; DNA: TGTGCCAGCAGTGCCGGGACAGGGAGGTACGAGCAGTACTTC; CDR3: CASSAGTGRYEQYF
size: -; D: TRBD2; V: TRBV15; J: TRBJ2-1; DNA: TGTGCCACCAGCAGAGGGGCGGGGGGGAGGAATGAGCAGTTCTTC; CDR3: CATSRGAGGRNEQFF
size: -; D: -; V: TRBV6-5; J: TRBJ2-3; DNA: TGTGCCAGCAGTTACAGCGGCACAGATACGCAGTATTTT; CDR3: CASSYSGTDTQYF
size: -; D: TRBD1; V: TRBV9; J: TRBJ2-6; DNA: TGTGCCAGCAGTGGACAGGGCTCTGGGGCCAACGTCCTGACTTTC; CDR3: CASSGQGSGANVLTF
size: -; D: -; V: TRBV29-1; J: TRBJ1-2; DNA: TGCAGCGCTATCCCAGCCCAACGCGGGTGGGTTGGCTACACCTTC; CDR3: CSAIPAQRGWVGYTF
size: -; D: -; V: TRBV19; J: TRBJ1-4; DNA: TGTGCCAGTAAACCAGGGCTTGCAACTAATGAAAAACTGTTTTTT; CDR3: CASKPGLATNEKLFF
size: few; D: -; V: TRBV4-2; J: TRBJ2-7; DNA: TGTGCCAGCAGCCCGGATACCACGGGGGAGCAGTACTTC; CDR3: CASSPDTTGEQYF
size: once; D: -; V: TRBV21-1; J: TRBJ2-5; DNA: TGTGCCAGCAGCAAAGGGGGGGGCAGGGTTGAGACCCAGTACTTC; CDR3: CASSKGGGRVETQYF
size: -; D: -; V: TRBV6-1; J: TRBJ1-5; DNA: TGTGCCAGCAGTGAATATGAAGAGAGCAATCAGCCCCAGCATTTT; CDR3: CASSEYEESNQPQHF
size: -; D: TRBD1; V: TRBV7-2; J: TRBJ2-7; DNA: TGTGCCAGCAGCAGGGGGCCGTCCTACGAGCAGTACTTC; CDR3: CASSRGPSYEQYF
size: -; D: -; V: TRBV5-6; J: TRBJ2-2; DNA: TGTGCCAGCAGCTTGGCCACAGGGTTCACCGGGGAGCTGTTTTTT; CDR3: CASSLATGFTGELFF
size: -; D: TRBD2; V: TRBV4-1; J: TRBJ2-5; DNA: TGCGCCAGCAGCCAAGAGGGGTTCGGGGGGGGCGAGGAGCAGTACTTC; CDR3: CASSQEGFGGGEEQYF